This TCR beta chain was observed in a study of CD8 T cells in Susac syndrome. Sequencing targeted TCR beta in T cells from blood (CD8+ and CD4+). The multiple sclerosis control group consisted of treatment-naive patients whose relapsing-remitting disease, which was either stable or active, fulfilled revised McDonald criteria. Negative isolation was applied to CD8+ and CD4+ T cells, and FACS enrichment was applied to TEMRA cells. CDR3 length: 14 amino acids. Trimming cost V 3 bases and J 4 bases, with 13 bases left between them. The germline gives CDR1 SGHKS, CDR2 YYEKEE (reference sequence). The RNA, roughly 0.45 to 1 ug, was put through reverse transcription using random hexamers. Amplification of TCR beta CDR3 across 54 Vbeta and 13 Jbeta was performed with immunoSEQ multiplex PCR. TCRdb ran MiXCR on the immunoSEQ multiplex PCR reads and lists one entry per CDR3 protein. The sample yields some 300,000 distinct CDR3 sequences, approximately 90% seen once.

The chain combines TRBV5-5 with TRBJ1-2; D gene ambiguous. This clonotype was sampled from a human donor with multiple sclerosis. The sequencing sample was made of CD8+ T cells from PBMCs. The chain's CDR3 is CASSSSQSIYGYTF. CDR3 nucleotides: TGTGCCAGCAGCTCCTCACAGTCTATCTATGGCTACACCTTC.